These 10 T cell receptor beta chains were sequenced from one sample in a study of blood T cell repertoires in COVID-19. Generated by immunoSEQ multiplex PCR, the TCRdb table keeps only in-frame clones and is missing some. The sample consists of about 42,000 clones, more than 80% of them appearing once. What was sequenced was peripheral blood. The receptors stem from a man in his thirties or forties with active or convalescent COVID-19.

By its share, this clone is medium-sized. The chain couples TRBV9 to TRBJ1-6; the D is unclear. The CDR3 loop spans 17 amino acids. With 0 bases removed from V and 6 bases from J, the gap between germline ends came to 16 bases. The V gene's germline CDR1 is SGDLS and CDR2 YYNGEE. This chain's CDR3 is CASSVGRGNLGNSPLHF. The CDR3 DNA reads TGTGCCAGCAGCGTAGGCAGAGGGAATTTGGGTAATTCACCCCTCCACTTT.

V and J are TRBV6-5 and TRBJ2-7; 10 bases match TRBD2. Per the germline V gene, CDR1 is MNHEY and CDR2 is SVGAGI. CDR3 length equals 14 residues. With V trimmed by 6 bases and J by 2 bases, 4 bases remained unmatched. This chain's CDR3 is CASRGTSVPYEQYV. The CDR3 coding sequence is TGTGCCAGCAGGGGGACTAGCGTTCCCTACGAGCAGTACGTC.

The chain uses TRBV5-6 and TRBJ2-1, with 7 bases lining up with TRBD1. The CDR3 runs 14 residues. The germline V gene encodes CDR1 SGHDT and CDR2 YYEEEE. Trimming removed 1 base from V and 7 bases from J; junction bases left unmatched: 5. Here the CDR3 DNA reads TGTGCCAGCAGCTTGATAGGGGGCAGGAATGAGCAGTTCTTC. Protein product: CASSLIGGRNEQFF.

The V gene is TRBV19, the J gene TRBJ1-2; D may be TRBD1 (5 bases). V was pared by 5 bases and J by 3 bases, with 22 bases between. The CDR3 is 17 amino acids. The germline V gene has CDR1 LNHDA and CDR2 SQIVND (reference sequence). CDR3 sequence reads: CASSLAWRGASHYGYTF. As DNA, the CDR3 is TGTGCCAGTAGTCTCGCGTGGAGGGGCGCTTCCCACTATGGCTACACCTTC.

The gene calls are TRBV21-1 and TRBJ1-2. TRBV21-1 is tagged as a pseudogene. There are 14 residues in the CDR3. The CDR3 loop reads CASNQTGVRYGYTF. CDR3 DNA: TGTGCCAGCAATCAGACGGGGGTTAGATATGGCTACACCTTC.

This clone appeared once. The chain uses TRBV30 and TRBJ2-1, with D tentatively TRBD2 (5 bases). Trimming cost V 5 bases and J 5 bases, with 13 bases left between them. The CDR3 runs to 13 residues. CDR1 is GTSNPN, CDR2 SVGIG, per germline (reference sequence). DNA for the CDR3: TGTGCCTGGGGACGGGCTAGCAACAATGAGCAGTTCTTC. Amino acids: CAWGRASNNEQFF.

This chain uses TRBV5-6 with TRBJ2-2; D possibly corresponds to TRBD2 (5 bases). This CDR3 is 14 amino acids long. V lost 1 base, J lost 1 base, and 5 bases lay in between. CDR1 SGHDT and CDR2 YYEEEE come from the germline V gene. In nucleotides, the CDR3 is TGTGCCAGCAGCTTGCGGGGGAACACCGGGGAGCTGTTTTTT. It is translated as CASSLRGNTGELFF.

V and J are TRBV27 and TRBJ2-7; maybe TRBD2 (5 bases). This CDR3 contains 14 residues. The V end lost 6 bases, the J end lost 2 bases, and 14 bases lay between the germline ends. Germline V lookup: CDR1 MNHEY, CDR2 SMNVEV (reference sequence). The CDR3 region has the DNA TGTGCCAGCAGCGACGGGATATTCGCCTACGAGCAGTACTTC. It translates to CASSDGIFAYEQYF.

This chain connects TRBV4-2 to TRBJ1-5, with 10 bases matching TRBD1. Trimming at V came to 4 bases and at J to 0 bases, leaving 24 bases not matched to a gene. CDR3 length: 23 amino acids. CDR1 is LGHNA, CDR2 YNFKEQ, per germline. CDR3 in amino acids: CASSLLPTGTGVLPPDSNQPQHF. The CDR3 nucleotides are TGTGCCAGCAGCCTACTGCCTACTGGGACAGGGGTTCTGCCCCCAGATAGCAATCAGCCCCAGCATTTT.

The gene calls are TRBV19 and TRBJ1-2; 8 bases are a match to TRBD1. The J segment lost 2 bases and the V segment lost 4 bases, leaving 12 bases of the junction unmatched. The germline CDR1 and CDR2 sequences are LNHDA and SQIVND (reference sequence). The length of the CDR3 is 17 residues. This CDR3 reads CASSNPVGTGTNYGYTF. The DNA for the CDR3 is TGTGCCAGTAGTAACCCCGTAGGGACAGGAACCAACTATGGCTACACCTTC.